The sequence of this T cell receptor beta chain was determined in a study of cytomegalovirus exposure and HLA in healthy donors. Whole-study context: It was reported in a later analysis that the same platform had been used for the 120 validation repertoires as for the roughly 670 first-cohort repertoires. Study findings and constraints: Most TCR sequences proved rare, with some public TCRs found in many donors. It was found in a later analysis that first-cohort TCR clusters tended to co-occur in the 90 to 150 validation repertoires. The authors confirmed in vitro that three CMV-associated chains were specific for CMV antigens.

The trim removed 5 bases at V and 9 bases at J, leaving 8 bases unmatched. The CDR3 is made up of 13 amino acids. CDR1 and CDR2 (germline): MDHEN, SYDVKM. A remark on this clone: Its antigen is not known.

Sequencing was performed with immunoSEQ multiplex PCR; in TCRdb, only in-frame clones are kept and a portion is missing. The data hold approximately 160,000 clones, with less than 90% observed a single time. The chain has TRBV28 and TRBJ2-7, with 9 bases identical to TRBD1. Specimen: PBMCs. This clonotype originated in a man aged 25-40 years in good health and CMV-seropositive. CDR3 sequence: CASSLGDRVGQYF. CDR3 DNA: TGTGCCAGCAGTCTTGGGGACAGGGTAGGGCAGTACTTC. The entire variable domain, with the rest obtained from reference TRBV28 and TRBJ2-7, is as follows: DVKVTQSSRYLVKRTGEKVFLECVQDMDHENMFWYRQDPGLGLRLIYFSYDVKMKEKGDIPEGYSVSREKKERFSLILESASTNQTSMYLCASSLGDRVGQYFGPGTRLTVT.